This is a list of T cell receptor beta chains from one sample in a study of response to subunit inactivated influenza vaccine. TCRdb itself ran the RT-PCR reads through MiXCR, one entry per CDR3 protein. The data show more than 550,000 distinct CDR3 sequences, roughly 12% seen once. In addition, the sample was reused for a study of T cells expressing NK-cell markers.

Specimen: PBMCs from blood, collected on the day of vaccination. The receptors stem from a middle-aged man who received an inactivated influenza vaccine. CDR3s include the opening cysteine and the closing phenylalanine or tryptophan. The D gene is left open where the match is weak. Expanded clones are given a class, and other clones once, few, many or no size at all.

>.|TRBV4-3|TRBJ2-1|.
TGCGCCAGCAGCCAAGATCCTGGGGTCCTAGGCAATGAGCAGTTCTTC
CASSQDPGVLGNEQFF
>few|TRBV11-2|TRBJ1-6|TRBD1
TGTGCCAGCAGCGACCCGGACAGGGCGCGTAATCCCTTCTCCTATAATTCACCCCTCCACTTT
CASSDPDRARNPFSYNSPLHF
>few|TRBV5-1|TRBJ2-1|.
TGCGCCAGCAGGCCGAATACGATGGGTGAGCAGTTCTTC
CASRPNTMGEQFF
>.|TRBV7-2|TRBJ2-7|.
TGTGCCAGCAGCGGGGGGCTACCAGGGCAGTACTTC
CASSGGLPGQYF
>.|TRBV7-8|TRBJ2-3|TRBD2
TGTGCCAGCACCCCAGTCGGGACTAGCTTTTCAGATACGCAGTATTTT
CASTPVGTSFSDTQYF
>many|TRBV28|TRBJ2-2|.
TGTGCCAGCAGTTTCCACACCGGGGAGCTGTTTTTT
CASSFHTGELFF
>few|TRBV4-1|TRBJ1-4|.
TGCGCCAGCAGCCAAGATGGGAGGAGGGATGAAAAACTGTTTTTT
CASSQDGRRDEKLFF
>.|TRBV21-1|TRBJ2-1|.
TGTGCCAGCAGCAAAGAGGGACATATCGAGCTCTTC
CASSKEGHIELF
>.|TRBV29-1|TRBJ2-1|TRBD2
TGCAGCGTTGAAAGGTTGACTAGCGGGAGGGATGAGCAGTTCTTC
CSVERLTSGRDEQFF
>few|TRBV7-2|TRBJ2-5|.
TGTGCCAGCAGCCCGAACATATACAGGGATCAAGAGACCCAGTACTTC
CASSPNIYRDQETQYF
>few|TRBV11-2|TRBJ2-1|TRBD2
TGTGCCAGCAGCGCACAGGGACTAGCGGTTAATGAGCAGTTCTTC
CASSAQGLAVNEQFF
>.|TRBV2|TRBJ2-1|TRBD1
TGTGCCAGCACTCATAGCACAGGGGCTGAGCAGTTCTTC
CASTHSTGAEQFF
>.|TRBV7-8|TRBJ2-7|TRBD2
TGTGCCAGCAGCTTAGATACTAGCGGGAGCTACGAGCAGTACTTC
CASSLDTSGSYEQYF
>.|TRBV10-3|TRBJ1-2|TRBD1
TGTGCTTGCAGGGGACAGTCTAACTATGGCTACACCTTC
CACRGQSNYGYTF
>few|TRBV19|TRBJ2-3|.
TGTGCCAGTAGTCCCCGGGCAGGGGCCATCACAGATACGCAGTATTTT
CASSPRAGAITDTQYF
>.|TRBV5-1|TRBJ2-1|.
TGCGCCAGCAGCACGGGCGGGTTCTATCTTCCCTACAATGAGCAGTTCTTC
CASSTGGFYLPYNEQFF
>.|TRBV7-9|TRBJ2-1|.
TGTGCCAGCAGCGCGGCGCGTTTGATGCGGCTGGGAGGTGAGCAGTTCTTC
CASSAARLMRLGGEQFF
>few|TRBV20-1|TRBJ1-5|.
TGCAGTGCTAGAGCACAGATGGATAGCAATCAGCCCCAGCATTTT
CSARAQMDSNQPQHF
>few|TRBV7-9|TRBJ2-7|.
TGTGCCAGCAGCTTAGGGCACAGCCGCGAGCAGTACTTC
CASSLGHSREQYF
>.|TRBV7-6|TRBJ2-1|.
TGTGCCAGCAGCTTAGGGGTAGGGGATCGGTTGGACTACAATGAGCAGTTCTTC
CASSLGVGDRLDYNEQFF
>few|TRBV4-3|TRBJ2-3|TRBD2
TGCGCCAGCAGCCAAGATCTGACGCAAGCGGGGGGAGATACGCAGTATTTT
CASSQDLTQAGGDTQYF
>.|TRBV7-2|TRBJ1-5|.
TGTGCCAGCAGCCCTAACCTAGGTAATCAGCCCCAGCATTTT
CASSPNLGNQPQHF
>few|TRBV20-1|TRBJ2-7|TRBD2
TGCAGTGCTAGTTTCCGCGGGAGGATCGGCGAGCAGTACTTC
CSASFRGRIGEQYF
>few|TRBV18|TRBJ2-3|.
TGTGCCAGCTCACCTCCTAGACCTAGCACAGATACGCAGTATTTT
CASSPPRPSTDTQYF
>few|TRBV7-9|TRBJ2-3|TRBD2
TGTGCCAGCATCTGGTATACTAGCGGGAGGTTAACAGATACGCAGTATTTT
CASIWYTSGRLTDTQYF
>.|TRBV6-2/TRBV6-3|TRBJ2-3|.
TGTGCCAGCAGTTACTCGACAGACAAACCATCTCGCACAGATACGCAGTATTTT
CASSYSTDKPSRTDTQYF